Following are 5 T cell receptor beta chains from one sample sequenced in a study of long-term antiretroviral therapy in people with HIV. Researchers report immunoSEQ v3.0 was run at survey level. Method: immunoSEQ multiplex PCR; TCRdb's copy keeps in-frame clones and lacks some. This sample has 20,000 or so clones, with around four fifths found just once. The sequences come from unsorted PBMCs, collected about 6.1 years after starting antiretroviral therapy. These receptors were obtained from a man aged 25 to 45 with HIV.

V and J are TRBV2 and TRBJ1-1; D uncertain. Germline values: CDR1 SNHLY, CDR2 FYNNEI. Between the trimmed V and J ends, which lost 8 bases and 4 bases, there was a span of 14 bases. The CDR3 has 13 residues. CDR3 coding DNA: TGTGCCAGCCACCGGGATATAGGCACTGAAGCTTTCTTT. This gives the protein CASHRDIGTEAFF.

This sequence joins TRBV11-2 and TRBJ1-2; TRBD1 agrees at 7 bases. The V gene end was trimmed by 2 bases and the J gene end by 7 bases; junction bases not matched to a gene: 4. The CDR3 has 13 amino acids. From germline, CDR1 is SGHAT and CDR2 FQNNGV. As DNA, the CDR3 is TGTGCCAGCAGCTTAACAGGGGAGGGTGGCTACACCTTC. Translation: CASSLTGEGGYTF.

V and J are TRBV19 and TRBJ1-3, with D tentatively TRBD1 (5 bases). The V gene lost 5 bases and the J gene lost 0 bases, with 14 bases spanning the gap. This CDR3 comprises 16 residues. CDR1 is LNHDA, CDR2 SQIVND, per germline (reference sequence). CDR3 in amino acids: CASSLTQAYSGNTIYF. The CDR3 region has the DNA TGTGCCAGTAGTCTGACACAGGCCTACTCTGGAAACACCATATATTTT.

A few counts support this clone. The CDR3 loop is CASSRSLDSPLHF. CDR3 nucleotide sequence: TGTGCCAGCAGCCGCAGCCTTGATTCACCCCTCCACTTT. The V gene is TRBV7-9, the J gene TRBJ1-6; D remains ambiguous. This CDR3 is 13 amino acids long. The germline CDR1 and CDR2 sequences are SEHNR and FQNEAQ (reference sequence). V lost 5 bases and J lost 8, with 10 bases in between. Together with reference TRBV7-9 and TRBJ1-6, the CDR3 gives the full variable domain: DTGVSQNPRHKITKRGQNVTFRCDPISEHNRLYWYRQTLGQGPEFLTYFQNEAQLEKSRLLSDRFSAERPKGSFSTLEIQRTEQGDSAMYLCASSRSLDSPLHFGNGTRLTVT.

The chain has TRBV19 and TRBJ2-7; TRBD2 aligns across 8 bases. With 5 bases clipped from V and 2 bases from J, the junction kept 2 bases outside the gene matches. CDR3 size: 13 residues. CDR1 LNHDA and CDR2 SQIVND come from the germline V gene (reference sequence). CDR3 amino acids: CASSSGRAYEQYF. Here the CDR3 DNA reads TGTGCCAGTAGTTCCGGGAGGGCCTACGAGCAGTACTTC.